Below are 18 T cell receptor beta chains sequenced from a single sample in a study of blood T cell repertoires in COVID-19. Method: immunoSEQ multiplex PCR; TCRdb's copy keeps in-frame clones and lacks some. The sample consists of 490,000 or so clones, around 87% of them appearing once. The sequencing input was PBMCs or T cells enriched from blood (not recorded which). All receptors derive from a woman between 40 and 50 years old who had recovered from COVID-19.

Only one count was recorded for this clone. One junction end does not reproduce the germline sequence, and a read error may be involved. The chain has TRBV10-1 and TRBJ2-7; weak D call: TRBD2 (6 bases). The V gene's germline CDR1 is WNHNN and CDR2 SYGVQD (reference sequence). There are 15 residues in the CDR3. The CDR3, as DNA: TGCGCCAGCAGTGAGGCGGGGACTGTCTCTTACGGGCAGTACTTC. This encodes CASSEAGTVSYGQYF.

The chain recombines TRBV29-1 with TRBJ2-1; 7 positions match TRBD1. CDR1 is SQVTM and CDR2 is ANQGSEA in the germline V gene. V dropped 3 bases and J dropped 3; count of bases not matched to a gene: 2. The CDR3 has 13 residues. CDR3 nucleotide sequence: TGCAGCGTTGACAGGGACAGCTACAATGAGCAGTTCTTC. Translation: CSVDRDSYNEQFF.

The chain joins TRBV11-3 to TRBJ2-2, with D uncertain. The V and J ends lost 3 bases and 5 bases respectively, with 10 bases between them. This CDR3 has 14 amino acids. Germline CDR1 and CDR2: SGHNT and YENEEA. CDR3 coding DNA: TGTGCCAGCAGCTTGGCGCAGGCAACCGGGGAGCTGTTTTTT. It specifies CASSLAQATGELFF.

The CDR3 region has the DNA TGTGCCAGCAGTTTTTGGGGCCGAGAGCAGTACTTC. The encoded protein is CASSFWGREQYF. V gene TRBV27 combines with J gene TRBJ2-7; D is perhaps TRBD1 (5 bases). V was cut by 3 bases and J by 7 bases, with 10 bases left in between. This CDR3 contains 12 residues. CDR1 MNHEY and CDR2 SMNVEV come from the germline V gene (reference sequence).

A single count supports this clone. This chain uses TRBV11-3 with TRBJ2-7, with 7 nucleotides matching TRBD1. The germline V gene has CDR1 SGHNT and CDR2 YENEEA. Losses at the gene ends were 5 bases for V and 4 bases for J; bases not matched to a gene: 11. This CDR3 region has 15 residues. The CDR3 sequence: CASSIHTGAGYEQYF. The DNA of the CDR3 is TGTGCCAGCAGCATACATACAGGGGCCGGGTACGAGCAGTACTTC.

V usage is TRBV14 and J usage is TRBJ2-5; D may be TRBD1 (5 bases). With 4 bases removed from V and 1 base from J, the gap between germline ends came to 19 bases. Germline values: CDR1 SGHDN, CDR2 FVKESK. The CDR3 has 17 amino acids. CDR3 region: CASSPYNLDRTQETQYF. The CDR3 DNA reads as TGTGCCAGCAGCCCATACAACCTAGACAGAACCCAAGAGACCCAGTACTTC.

The chain recombines TRBV27 with TRBJ1-2; D perhaps matches TRBD1 (6 bases). V shed 3 bases and J shed 8 bases, with 19 bases lying between them. The CDR3 contains 15 residues. Germline-derived CDR1 and CDR2 are MNHEY and SMNVEV (reference sequence). CDR3 region: CASSFRGAHPKGYTF. CDR3 nucleotides: TGTGCCAGCAGTTTTCGGGGGGCGCATCCGAAGGGCTACACCTTC.

J is TRBJ1-6 and V is TRBV27, with D unresolved. Germline loops: CDR1 MNHEY, CDR2 SMNVEV (reference sequence). Trimming cost V 5 bases and J 7 bases, with 15 bases left between them. The CDR3 has 15 residues. CDR3: CASSIDRKRNSPLHF. CDR3 DNA: TGTGCCAGCAGTATTGATAGGAAGCGGAATTCACCCCTCCACTTT.

The CDR3 spells CSVAQVGYYYTF. The CDR3 region has the DNA TGCAGCGTTGCACAGGTGGGGTACTACTACACCTTC. The chain is built from TRBV29-1 and TRBJ1-2; maybe TRBD1 (5 bases). Germline loops: CDR1 SQVTM, CDR2 ANQGSEA. V shed 4 bases and J shed 10 bases, with 16 bases lying between them. The CDR3 consists of 12 residues.

Worth noting for this clone: Distinct nucleotide sequences in the sample also encode this CDR3. The rearrangement links TRBV27 to TRBJ2-4; possibly TRBD1 for D (6 bases). The length of the CDR3 is 16 residues. Trimming removed 0 bases at V and 0 bases at J, with 9 bases between. The germline V gene has CDR1 MNHEY and CDR2 SMNVEV (reference sequence). The CDR3 reads CASSLSDRLAKNIQYF. The CDR3 DNA sequence: TGTGCCAGCAGTTTATCCGACAGGCTAGCCAAAAACATTCAGTACTTC.

The CDR3 spells CATSDLPGSEQYF. In nucleotides, the CDR3 is TGTGCCACCAGTGATTTACCGGGGAGTGAGCAGTACTTC. The V call is TRBV24-1, the J call TRBJ2-7; weak D call: TRBD2 (5 bases). The CDR3 covers 13 residues. Trimming shortened V by 1 base and J by 7 bases, and 10 bases separated the two germline ends. CDR1 KGHDR and CDR2 SFDVKD come from the germline V gene.

The J gene is TRBJ2-1, the V gene TRBV30; possible D gene TRBD2, 5 bases. The germline V gene encodes CDR1 GTSNPN and CDR2 SVGIG (reference sequence). The germline V and J ends were trimmed by 2 bases and 4 bases, with 9 bases remaining between them. The CDR3 sequence is 13 residues long. As DNA, the CDR3 is TGTGCCTGGAGTCGGACTCCTTACAATGAGCAGTTCTTC. This sequence encodes CAWSRTPYNEQFF. The entire variable domain, with the rest obtained from reference TRBV30 and TRBJ2-1, is as follows: SQTIHQWPATLVQPVGSPLSLECTVEGTSNPNLYWYRQAAGRGLQLLFYSVGIGQISSEVPQNLSASRPQDRQFILSSKKLLLSDSGFYLCAWSRTPYNEQFFGPGTRLTVL.

The chain has TRBV7-8 and TRBJ2-7; a possible D gene is TRBD1 (6 bases). CDR1 is SGHVS, CDR2 FQNEAQ, per germline. Trimming stripped 2 bases from V and 1 base from J, with 9 bases between. This CDR3 has 14 residues. CDR3 in amino acids: CASSLRDRSYEQYF. The CDR3 DNA reads TGTGCCAGCAGCTTACGTGACAGGTCCTACGAGCAGTACTTC.

The rearrangement uses TRBV19 and TRBJ2-5, with TRBD2 matching 11 bases. J gave up 5 bases and V 6 bases, and 2 bases lay outside the gene matches. This CDR3 has 13 residues. Per the germline V gene, CDR1 is LNHDA and CDR2 is SQIVND (reference sequence). CDR3 region: CASRLAGVETQYF. The CDR3 DNA sequence: TGTGCCAGTAGACTAGCGGGAGTGGAGACCCAGTACTTC.

This clone turned up a few times. This rearrangement joins TRBV2 to TRBJ1-2; D perhaps matches TRBD1 (5 bases). V was shortened by 7 bases and J by 4 bases, with 13 bases between the two germline ends. The CDR3 is made up of 13 amino acids. Germline CDR1 SNHLY, CDR2 FYNNEI. The CDR3 reads CASKPPDSYGYTF. CDR3 sequence (DNA): TGTGCCAGCAAACCTCCCGACAGCTATGGCTACACCTTC.

In DNA, the CDR3 is TGCGCCAGCAGCTTGGCGGGGGGAATGAACACTGAAGCTTTCTTT. Protein: CASSLAGGMNTEAFF. V gene TRBV5-1 combines with J gene TRBJ1-1, with a tentative D call TRBD1 (5 bases). The germline V gene encodes CDR1 SGHRS and CDR2 YFSETQ. Trimming removed 0 bases from V and 0 bases from J, with 9 bases in between. The CDR3 length is 15 residues.

The chain uses TRBV25-1 and TRBJ1-2; 7 nucleotides agree with TRBD1. The trim removed 1 base at V and 8 bases at J, leaving 7 bases unmatched. Germline V gene data show CDR1 as MGHDK and CDR2 as SYGVNS. The length of the CDR3 is 14 residues. CDR3 bases: TGTGCCAGCAGTGAATCTACAGGGGAAGTCGGCTACACCTTC. Protein product: CASSESTGEVGYTF.

In this sample, this clone turned up many times. The chain carries TRBV19 and TRBJ2-1; the D is unclear. This CDR3 region has 13 residues. The germline V and J ends were trimmed by 6 bases and 6 bases, with 12 bases remaining between them. CDR1 LNHDA and CDR2 SQIVND come from the germline V gene (reference sequence). The DNA of the CDR3 is TGTGCCAGTAGACTTACGCGGTCCAATGAGCAGTTCTTC. Its translation is CASRLTRSNEQFF.